These T cell receptor beta chains were read from a single sample in a study of blood T cell repertoires in COVID-19. Assay used: immunoSEQ multiplex PCR; TCRdb lists only in-frame clones, some missing. This sample carries 150,000 to 200,000 clones, 70% to 90% of them seen once, and the ten largest clones take roughly 21%. Sequences were obtained from peripheral blood. The receptors were sampled from a man aged 55 to 70 with active or convalescent COVID-19. CDR3s include the opening cysteine and the closing phenylalanine or tryptophan. The D gene is left open where the match is weak. The size entry is marked missing in some rows and otherwise reads once, few, many or a size class.

J gene	D gene	V gene	clone size	CDR3 protein	CDR3 DNA
TRBJ1-6	TRBD1	TRBV18	.	CASSPRTGTSSYNSPLHF	TGTGCCAGCTCACCTAGGACAGGGACGAGCTCCTATAATTCACCCCTCCACTTT
TRBJ1-2	.	TRBV6-5	.	CASSDTVASYGYTF	TGTGCCAGCAGCGACACGGTGGCATCCTATGGCTACACCTTC
TRBJ1-4	.	TRBV18	.	CASSSMTATNEKLFF	TGTGCCAGCTCATCCATGACAGCAACTAATGAAAAACTGTTTTTT
TRBJ1-6	TRBD1	TRBV5-1	.	CASSRDSLSYNSPLHF	TGCGCCAGCAGTCGGGACAGCCTCTCCTATAATTCACCCCTCCACTTT
TRBJ1-1	.	TRBV29-1	.	CSVGGIDTEAFF	TGCAGCGTTGGGGGCATAGACACTGAAGCTTTCTTT
TRBJ1-2	.	TRBV23-1	.	CASGAPKGPGGYTF	TGCGCCAGCGGGGCCCCTAAGGGGCCGGGTGGCTACACCTTC
TRBJ1-1	.	TRBV6-5	.	CASNVRRDFGTEAFF	TGTGCCAGCAATGTGAGGAGGGATTTTGGAACTGAAGCTTTCTTT
TRBJ2-7	.	TRBV2	.	CASSDRAAGYEQYF	TGTGCCAGCAGTGATAGGGCGGCGGGATACGAGCAGTACTTC
TRBJ2-2	.	TRBV24-1	.	CATSDSQTLTGELFF	TGTGCCACCAGTGATAGTCAGACTCTCACCGGGGAGCTGTTTTTT
TRBJ2-2	.	TRBV7-9	once	CASSFRGVNTGELFF	TGTGCCAGCAGCTTCAGGGGGGTCAACACCGGGGAGCTGTTTTTT
TRBJ1-2	TRBD1	TRBV7-9	.	CASSQDRGHGGYTF	TGTGCCAGCAGCCAGGACAGGGGGCATGGTGGCTACACCTTC
TRBJ1-6	.	TRBV7-9	.	CAGQGWNNSPLHF	TGTGCCGGGCAGGGCTGGAATAATTCACCCCTCCACTTT
TRBJ2-1	.	TRBV2	.	CASSKDGNNEQFF	TGTGCCAGCAGCAAAGACGGGAACAATGAGCAGTTCTTC
TRBJ1-5	TRBD1	TRBV15	.	CATSPRQGDQPQHF	TGTGCCACCAGCCCACGACAGGGGGATCAGCCCCAGCATTTT
TRBJ1-5	.	TRBV19	.	CASSMGQGYQPQHF	TGTGCCAGTAGTATGGGTCAGGGGTATCAGCCCCAGCATTTT
TRBJ2-7	.	TRBV7-9	.	CASSEQGPYEQYF	TGTGCCAGCAGCGAACAGGGCCCCTACGAGCAGTACTTC
TRBJ2-5	.	TRBV3-1/TRBV3-2	.	CASSQPTGDQETQYF	TGTGCCAGCAGCCAACCGACAGGCGACCAAGAGACCCAGTACTTC
TRBJ1-6	TRBD1	TRBV11-2	.	CASSLGQGSSPLHF	TGTGCCAGCAGCTTGGGACAGGGGTCATCACCCCTCCACTTT
TRBJ2-7	TRBD1	TRBV6-5	once	CASSSFGTGFSYEQYF	TGTGCCAGCAGTTCATTTGGGACAGGGTTTTCCTACGAGCAGTACTTC
TRBJ2-3	TRBD2	TRBV27	.	CASSFRISASGATDTQYF	TGTGCCAGCAGTTTCCGGATATCGGCTAGCGGGGCCACAGATACGCAGTATTTT
TRBJ1-2	.	TRBV9	.	CASSAQGTLHTNYGYTF	TGTGCCAGCAGCGCGCAGGGTACCCTCCATACTAACTATGGCTACACCTTC
TRBJ2-5	.	TRBV12-3/TRBV12-4	.	CASSRGEETQYF	TGTGCCAGCAGCCGAGGAGAAGAGACCCAGTACTTC
TRBJ2-1	TRBD1	TRBV4-2	.	CASSHPAQGDNEQFF	TGTGCCAGCAGCCACCCGGCACAGGGGGACAATGAGCAGTTCTTC
TRBJ1-1	.	TRBV19	.	CASSAGGSRHTEAFF	TGTGCCAGTTCCGCCGGGGGATCGAGGCACACTGAAGCTTTCTTT
TRBJ2-1	TRBD2	TRBV5-8	.	CASSLERGLVYNEQFF	TGTGCCAGCAGCTTGGAGCGGGGATTGGTCTACAATGAGCAGTTCTTC
TRBJ1-1	.	TRBV5-1	few	CASSLAMRGEAFF	TGCGCCAGCAGCTTGGCCATGCGGGGAGAAGCTTTCTTT
TRBJ2-1	.	TRBV2	.	CASSEDSSSYNEQFF	TGTGCCAGCAGTGAGGACTCAAGCTCCTACAATGAGCAGTTCTTC
TRBJ2-6	.	TRBV5-8	.	CASSFVLGAYSGANVLTF	TGTGCCAGCAGCTTTGTTTTAGGGGCATACTCTGGGGCCAACGTCCTGACTTTC
TRBJ1-3	.	TRBV30	.	CAWSVTGGNTIYF	TGTGCCTGGAGTGTAACAGGGGGAAACACCATATATTTT
TRBJ2-5	TRBD2	TRBV7-2	.	CASSLASGDGTQYF	TGTGCCAGCAGCTTAGCCAGCGGGGATGGGACCCAGTACTTC
TRBJ2-7	.	TRBV2	.	CASTPQGNQQYF	TGTGCCAGCACACCACAGGGCAATCAGCAGTACTTC
TRBJ2-3	TRBD2	TRBV7-2	.	CASKGAGGSADTQYF	TGTGCCAGCAAGGGAGCGGGGGGGAGTGCAGATACGCAGTATTTT
TRBJ1-1	.	TRBV3-1/TRBV3-2	once	CASSQSGTTRAFF	TGTGCCAGCAGCCAAAGCGGTACCACCCGGGCTTTCTTT
TRBJ2-2	TRBD1	TRBV10-3	.	CAISETGTATGELFF	TGTGCCATCAGTGAGACCGGGACAGCCACCGGGGAGCTGTTTTTT
TRBJ2-1	.	TRBV24-1	.	CATSDQGGASSYNEQFF	TGTGCCACCAGTGACCAAGGGGGGGCCAGCTCCTACAATGAGCAGTTCTTC
TRBJ1-2	.	TRBV7-9	.	CASSLLEEGSYTF	TGTGCCAGCAGCTTATTGGAGGAGGGGAGCTACACCTTC
TRBJ2-5	TRBD2	TRBV2	.	CASSARGGWETQYF	TGTGCCAGCAGTGCGCGGGGGGGCTGGGAGACCCAGTACTTC
TRBJ2-3	.	TRBV29-1	.	CSSDGGGTDTQYF	TGCAGCTCCGACGGGGGAGGCACAGATACGCAGTATTTT
TRBJ2-7	.	TRBV5-6	.	CASSQVSSYEQYF	TGTGCCAGCAGTCAAGTCAGCTCCTACGAGCAGTACTTC
TRBJ2-5	TRBD2	TRBV2	.	CASSLRLAGAANF	TGTGCCAGCAGCTTGAGACTAGCGGGGGCCGCGAACTTC
TRBJ2-3	.	TRBV7-6	once	CASSLDNSGTQYF	TGTGCCAGCAGCTTAGATAACTCCGGTACGCAGTATTTT
TRBJ1-3	.	TRBV5-1	.	CASSLAGGIDTIYF	TGCGCCAGCAGCTTGGCCGGGGGGATAGACACCATATATTTT
TRBJ1-3	.	TRBV18	.	CASSPGTTGNTIYF	TGTGCCAGCTCACCAGGGACTACAGGAAACACCATATATTTT